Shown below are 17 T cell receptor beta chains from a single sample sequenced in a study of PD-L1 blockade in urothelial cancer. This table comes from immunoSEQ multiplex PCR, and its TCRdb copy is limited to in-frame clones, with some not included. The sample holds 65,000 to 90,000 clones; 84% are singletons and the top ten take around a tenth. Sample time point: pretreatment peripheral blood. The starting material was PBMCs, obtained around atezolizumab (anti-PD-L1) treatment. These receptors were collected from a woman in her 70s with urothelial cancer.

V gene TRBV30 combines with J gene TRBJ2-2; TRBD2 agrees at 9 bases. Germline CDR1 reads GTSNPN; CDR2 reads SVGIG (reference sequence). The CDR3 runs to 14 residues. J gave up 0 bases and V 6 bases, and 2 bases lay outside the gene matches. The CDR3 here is CACPSGTNTGELFF. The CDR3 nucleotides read TGTGCCTGCCCTAGCGGGACGAACACCGGGGAGCTGTTTTTT.

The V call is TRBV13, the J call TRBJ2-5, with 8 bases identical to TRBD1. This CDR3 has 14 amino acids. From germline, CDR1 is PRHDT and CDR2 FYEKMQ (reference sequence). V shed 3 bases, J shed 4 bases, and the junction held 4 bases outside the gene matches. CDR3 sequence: CASSFRGLGETQYF. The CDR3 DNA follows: TGTGCCAGCAGCTTCAGGGGGCTAGGAGAGACCCAGTACTTC.

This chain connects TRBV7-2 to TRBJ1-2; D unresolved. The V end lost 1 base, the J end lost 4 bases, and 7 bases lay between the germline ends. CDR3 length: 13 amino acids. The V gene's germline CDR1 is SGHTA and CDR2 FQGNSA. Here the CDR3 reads CASSLDWAYGYTF. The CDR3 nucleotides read TGTGCCAGCAGCTTAGACTGGGCCTATGGCTACACCTTC.

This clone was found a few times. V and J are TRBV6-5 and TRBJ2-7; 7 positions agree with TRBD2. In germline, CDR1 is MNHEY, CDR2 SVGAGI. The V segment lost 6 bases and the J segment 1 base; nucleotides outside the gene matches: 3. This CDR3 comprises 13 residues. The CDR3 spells CASRVGGSYEQYF. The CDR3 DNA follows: TGTGCCAGCAGAGTCGGGGGGTCCTACGAGCAGTACTTC.

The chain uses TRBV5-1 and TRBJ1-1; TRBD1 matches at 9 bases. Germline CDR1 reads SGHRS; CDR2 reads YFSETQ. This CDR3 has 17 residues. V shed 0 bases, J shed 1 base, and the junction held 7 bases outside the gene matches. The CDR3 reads CASSLALQDRGNTEAFF. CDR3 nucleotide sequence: TGCGCCAGCAGCTTGGCCCTACAGGACAGGGGGAACACTGAAGCTTTCTTT.

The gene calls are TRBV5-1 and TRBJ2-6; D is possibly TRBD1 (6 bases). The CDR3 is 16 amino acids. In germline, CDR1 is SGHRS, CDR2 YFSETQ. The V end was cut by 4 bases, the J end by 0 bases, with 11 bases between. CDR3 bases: TGCGCCAGCAGCGTGACAGGTAGCTCTGGGGCCAACGTCCTGACTTTC. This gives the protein CASSVTGSSGANVLTF.

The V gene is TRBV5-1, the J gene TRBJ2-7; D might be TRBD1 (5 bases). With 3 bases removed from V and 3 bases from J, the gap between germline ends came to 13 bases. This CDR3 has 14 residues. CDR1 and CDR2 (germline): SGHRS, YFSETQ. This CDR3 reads CASSSTAGNYEQYF. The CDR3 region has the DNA TGCGCCAGCAGCTCCACCGCAGGGAACTACGAGCAGTACTTC.

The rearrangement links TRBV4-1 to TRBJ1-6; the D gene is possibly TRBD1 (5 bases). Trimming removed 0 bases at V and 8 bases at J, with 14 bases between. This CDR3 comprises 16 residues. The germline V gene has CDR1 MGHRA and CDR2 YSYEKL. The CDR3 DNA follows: TGCGCCAGCAGCCAAGATCTTGCGGGGCGCCATTCACCCCTCCACTTT. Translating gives CASSQDLAGRHSPLHF.

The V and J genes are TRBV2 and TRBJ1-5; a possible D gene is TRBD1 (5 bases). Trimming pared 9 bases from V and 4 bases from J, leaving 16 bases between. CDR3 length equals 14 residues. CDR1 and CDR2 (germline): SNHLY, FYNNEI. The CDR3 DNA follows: TGTGCCAGTGTTGGCGGGGGGGGAAATCAGCCCCAGCATTTT. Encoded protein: CASVGGGGNQPQHF.

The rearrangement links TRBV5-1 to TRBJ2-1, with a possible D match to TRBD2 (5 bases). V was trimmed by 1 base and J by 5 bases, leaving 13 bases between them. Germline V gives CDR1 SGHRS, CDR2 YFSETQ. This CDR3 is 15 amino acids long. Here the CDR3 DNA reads TGCGCCAGCAGCTTGTTACCGGGGTTCAACAATGAGCAGTTCTTC. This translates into CASSLLPGFNNEQFF.

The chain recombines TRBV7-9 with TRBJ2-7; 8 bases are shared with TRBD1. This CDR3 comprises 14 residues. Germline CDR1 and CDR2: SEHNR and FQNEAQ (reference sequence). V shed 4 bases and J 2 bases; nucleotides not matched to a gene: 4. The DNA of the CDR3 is TGTGCCAGCAGCTACCGGACAGGGACCTACGAGCAGTACTTC. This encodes CASSYRTGTYEQYF.

The CDR3 protein is CASSRDIQETQYF. The CDR3 nucleotides are TGTGCCAGTAGCCGGGACATCCAAGAGACCCAGTACTTC. The chain has TRBV19 and TRBJ2-5, with D possibly being TRBD1 (6 bases). Trimming took off 6 bases at V and 1 base at J, with 9 bases between the two ends. This CDR3 contains 13 residues. Germline loops: CDR1 LNHDA, CDR2 SQIVND (reference sequence).

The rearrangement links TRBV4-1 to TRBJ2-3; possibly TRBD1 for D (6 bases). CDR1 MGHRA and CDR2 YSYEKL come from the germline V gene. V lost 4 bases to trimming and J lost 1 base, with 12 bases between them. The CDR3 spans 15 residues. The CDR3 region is CASSPVAGGTDTQYF. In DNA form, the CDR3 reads TGCGCCAGCAGCCCAGTCGCAGGGGGCACAGATACGCAGTATTTT.

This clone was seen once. DNA of the CDR3: TGTGCCAGCAGTGAACGGCTAGCGGGGGGGGTCACCGGGGAGCTGTTTTTT. This codes for CASSERLAGGVTGELFF. This chain joins TRBV2 and TRBJ2-2; 12 nucleotides align to TRBD2. The CDR3 has 17 residues. Germline V CDR1 and CDR2: SNHLY, FYNNEI. J gave up 4 bases and V 2 bases, and 5 bases lay outside the gene matches.

The CDR3: CASSPGDGGKQQYF. CDR3 nucleotides: TGTGCCAGCTCACCGGGGGACGGGGGAAAACAGCAGTACTTC. The chain carries TRBV18 and TRBJ2-7; TRBD2 might be the D (6 bases). Germline lookup yields CDR1 KGHSH and CDR2 LQKENI. The CDR3 length is 14 residues. Trimming took off 3 bases at V and 8 bases at J, with 17 bases between the two ends.

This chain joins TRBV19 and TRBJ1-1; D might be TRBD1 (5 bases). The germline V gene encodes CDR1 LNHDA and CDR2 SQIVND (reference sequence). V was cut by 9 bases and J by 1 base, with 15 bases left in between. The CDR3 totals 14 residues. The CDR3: CASRNGGGNTEAFF. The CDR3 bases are TGTGCCAGCCGAAACGGGGGGGGGAACACTGAAGCTTTCTTT.

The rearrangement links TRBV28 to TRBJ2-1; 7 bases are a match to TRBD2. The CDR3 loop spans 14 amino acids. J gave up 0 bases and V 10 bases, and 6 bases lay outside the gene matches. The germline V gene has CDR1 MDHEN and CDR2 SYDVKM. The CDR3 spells CATQREISYNEQFF. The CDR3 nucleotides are TGTGCCACCCAGCGGGAAATCTCCTACAATGAGCAGTTCTTC.